This is a list of T cell receptor beta chains from one sample in a study of control samples from healthy donors and cancer patients. Clones were sequenced by immunoSEQ multiplex PCR, and TCRdb holds only the in-frame ones, with some missing. The table has fewer than 500,000 clones, about nine tenths seen once. The source material was PBMCs. These receptors came from a man aged 35-49 years with head and neck cancer. Each CDR3 is given with its conserved first and last residue.

cdr3_aa: CASSPEADTEAFF; v_call: TRBV18; j_call: TRBJ1-1
cdr3_aa: CASSHGVGNQPQHF; v_call: TRBV14; j_call: TRBJ1-5
cdr3_aa: CASNPGTVYGYTF; v_call: TRBV28; j_call: TRBJ1-2
cdr3_aa: CSVVGDRLNRETQYF; v_call: TRBV29-1; j_call: TRBJ2-5
cdr3_aa: CASSYLGEGELFF; v_call: TRBV6-5; j_call: TRBJ2-2
cdr3_aa: CASSPGTSGSSEQYF; v_call: TRBV27; j_call: TRBJ2-7
cdr3_aa: CASSPDTGGTGNEKLFF; v_call: TRBV18; j_call: TRBJ1-4
cdr3_aa: CASGLARTGSFNTF; v_call: TRBV12-5; j_call: TRBJ1-2
cdr3_aa: CASSLSGTTTNEKLFF; v_call: TRBV27; j_call: TRBJ1-4
cdr3_aa: CASSQDGGRTEAFF; v_call: TRBV4-1; j_call: TRBJ1-1
cdr3_aa: CASSLGTNNEQFF; v_call: TRBV11-1; j_call: TRBJ2-1
cdr3_aa: CASAWETYNEQFF; v_call: TRBV5-1; j_call: TRBJ2-1
cdr3_aa: CATSGPPGTGPNEQFF; v_call: TRBV24-1; j_call: TRBJ2-1
cdr3_aa: CASSDTPDRSQTQYF; v_call: TRBV5-1; j_call: TRBJ2-5
cdr3_aa: CATSRERGPSYEQYF; v_call: TRBV15; j_call: TRBJ2-7
cdr3_aa: CASSSGTAINYGYTF; v_call: TRBV19; j_call: TRBJ1-2
cdr3_aa: CASSPPGQAGVNYGYTF; v_call: TRBV7-9; j_call: TRBJ1-2
cdr3_aa: CASSFNTGELFF; v_call: TRBV12-3/TRBV12-4; j_call: TRBJ2-2
cdr3_aa: CASRGDRNTGELFF; v_call: TRBV28; j_call: TRBJ2-2